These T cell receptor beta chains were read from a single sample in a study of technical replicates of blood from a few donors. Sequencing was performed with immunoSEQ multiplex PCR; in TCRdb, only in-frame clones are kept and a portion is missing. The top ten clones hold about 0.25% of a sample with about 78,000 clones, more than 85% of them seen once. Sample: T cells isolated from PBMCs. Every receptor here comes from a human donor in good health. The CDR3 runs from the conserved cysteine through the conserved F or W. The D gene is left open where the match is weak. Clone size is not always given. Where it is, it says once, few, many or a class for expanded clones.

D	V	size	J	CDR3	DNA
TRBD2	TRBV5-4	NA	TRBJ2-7	CASSDYHSGRAYEQYF	TGTGCCAGCAGCGACTACCATAGCGGGAGGGCATACGAGCAGTACTTC
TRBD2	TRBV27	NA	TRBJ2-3	CASSRRLAGDWADTQYF	TGTGCCAGCAGTCGAAGACTAGCGGGAGATTGGGCAGATACGCAGTATTTT
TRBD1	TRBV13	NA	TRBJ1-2	CASSPTRDRGGYGYTF	TGTGCCAGCAGTCCGACCCGGGACAGGGGTGGCTATGGCTACACCTTC
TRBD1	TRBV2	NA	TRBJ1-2	CASTGGEVYGYTF	TGTGCCTCCACAGGGGGCGAAGTCTATGGCTACACCTTC
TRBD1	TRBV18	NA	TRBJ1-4	CASSPGRGDEKLFF	TGTGCCAGCTCACCGGGCAGGGGGGACGAAAAACTGTTTTTT
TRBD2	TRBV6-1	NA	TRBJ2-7	CASRVGTSVYEQYF	TGTGCCAGCAGAGTGGGGACTAGCGTCTACGAGCAGTACTTC
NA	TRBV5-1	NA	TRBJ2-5	CASSLGVLGGSQETQYF	TGCGCCAGCAGCTTGGGCGTTTTAGGAGGGAGCCAAGAGACCCAGTACTTC
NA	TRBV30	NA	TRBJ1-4	CAWSSRQGFEKLFF	TGTGCCTGGAGTAGTCGGCAGGGTTTCGAAAAACTGTTTTTT
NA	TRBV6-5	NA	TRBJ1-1	CASSLLAYTEAFF	TGTGCCAGCAGTCTCCTAGCGTACACTGAAGCTTTCTTT
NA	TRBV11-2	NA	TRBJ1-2	CASSLDPDKSRGYTF	TGTGCCAGCAGCTTAGATCCGGACAAGTCTCGTGGCTACACCTTC
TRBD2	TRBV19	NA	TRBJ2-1	CASMALSREVNEQFF	TGTGCCAGTATGGCCCTCTCACGGGAGGTCAATGAGCAGTTCTTC
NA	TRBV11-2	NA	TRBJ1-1	CASSTGLWGRKENTEAFF	TGTGCCAGCAGCACAGGCCTCTGGGGGAGGAAGGAAAACACTGAAGCTTTCTTT
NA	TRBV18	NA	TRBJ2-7	CASAPSRYPYEQYF	TGTGCCAGCGCGCCATCCAGGTACCCCTACGAGCAGTACTTC
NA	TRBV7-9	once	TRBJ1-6	CASSLSTAFGSPLHF	TGTGCCAGCAGCTTAAGCACAGCTTTCGGTTCACCCCTCCACTTT
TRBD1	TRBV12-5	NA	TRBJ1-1	CASGLVLGQKNTEAFF	TGTGCTAGTGGTTTGGTACTGGGACAGAAGAACACTGAAGCTTTCTTT
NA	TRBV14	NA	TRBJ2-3	CASSSTALGDTQYF	TGTGCCAGCAGCTCTACTGCACTGGGCGATACGCAGTATTTT
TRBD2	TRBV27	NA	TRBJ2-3	CASSLTSGRWDTQYF	TGTGCCAGCAGTTTGACTAGCGGGAGGTGGGATACGCAGTATTTT